This T cell receptor (beta chain) was captured in a study of shared clonotypes between healthy human individuals. Study-wide context: The study used three CD4 naive, three CD4 memory, two CD8 naive and one CD8 memory plate per donor. Whole-study results and caveats: Between a few donors, naive CD4 clonotypes were shared at a level of about 5%. Sorted-subset sequencing was shown by rarefaction to be incomplete despite large depth.

Germline V lookup: CDR1 SGHTA, CDR2 FQGTGA. Germline trimming cut 4 bases from V and 6 bases from J; bases unmatched to any gene: 11. This CDR3 spans 16 amino acids. A split of CD4+ cells into CD45RA+ naive and CD45RA-negative memory subsets was performed. Comment on this clone: No antigen is known for it.

Clones were sequenced by immunoSEQ multiplex PCR, and TCRdb holds only the in-frame ones, with some missing. The table shows about 2.5 million clones, with about nine tenths occurring only once. The sequence was collected from a man between 18 and 35 years old in good health. Some clones in this sample may be carry-over from other donors' samples. The chain links TRBV7-3 to TRBJ2-1; TRBD2 matches at 8 bases. Material for sequencing was naive CD4+ T cells from PBMCs. Subset indicated: CD45RA+ positively selected. The CDR3 is CASSSQGSGSANEQFF. CDR3 in DNA: TGTGCCAGCAGCTCCCAAGGGAGCGGGAGCGCCAATGAGCAGTTCTTC.